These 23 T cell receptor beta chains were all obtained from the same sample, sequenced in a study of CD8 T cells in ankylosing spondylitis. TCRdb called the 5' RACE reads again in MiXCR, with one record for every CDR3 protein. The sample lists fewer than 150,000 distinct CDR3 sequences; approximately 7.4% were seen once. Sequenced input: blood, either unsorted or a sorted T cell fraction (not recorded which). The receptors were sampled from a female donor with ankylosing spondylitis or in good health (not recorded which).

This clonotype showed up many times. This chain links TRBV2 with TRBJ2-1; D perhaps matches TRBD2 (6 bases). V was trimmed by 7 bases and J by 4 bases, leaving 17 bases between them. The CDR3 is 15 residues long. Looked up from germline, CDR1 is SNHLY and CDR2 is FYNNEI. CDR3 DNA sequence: TGTGCCAGCACCGACTTTCGGGCGGGGTACAATGAGCAGTTCTTC. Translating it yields CASTDFRAGYNEQFF.

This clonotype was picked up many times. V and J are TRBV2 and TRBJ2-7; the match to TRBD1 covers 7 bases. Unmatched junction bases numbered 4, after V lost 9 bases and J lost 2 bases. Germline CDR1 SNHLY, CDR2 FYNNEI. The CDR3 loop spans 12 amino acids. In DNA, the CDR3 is TGTGCCAGTAGGGACAGCCCCTACGAGCAGTACTTC. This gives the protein CASRDSPYEQYF.

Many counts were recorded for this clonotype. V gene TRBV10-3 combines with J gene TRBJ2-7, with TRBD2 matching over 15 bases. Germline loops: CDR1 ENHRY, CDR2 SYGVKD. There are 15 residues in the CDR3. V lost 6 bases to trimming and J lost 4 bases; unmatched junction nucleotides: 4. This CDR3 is CAIRGTSGGMYEQYF. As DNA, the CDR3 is TGTGCCATCAGGGGGACTAGCGGGGGGATGTACGAGCAGTACTTC.

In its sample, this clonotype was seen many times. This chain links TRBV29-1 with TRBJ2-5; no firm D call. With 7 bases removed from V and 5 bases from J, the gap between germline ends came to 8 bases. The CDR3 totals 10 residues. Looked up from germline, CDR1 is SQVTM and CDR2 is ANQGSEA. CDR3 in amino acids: CSARMETQYF. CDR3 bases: TGCAGCGCCAGGATGGAGACCCAGTACTTC.

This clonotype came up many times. For the CDR3, the DNA is TGCGCCAGCACCCGGGACAGTTACACCGGGGAGCTGTTTTTT. Translated: CASTRDSYTGELFF. This chain joins TRBV5-1 and TRBJ2-2, with TRBD1 identical over 7 bases. Germline loops: CDR1 SGHRS, CDR2 YFSETQ. The CDR3 loop spans 14 amino acids. The V gene end was trimmed by 6 bases and the J gene end by 3 bases; junction bases not matched to a gene: 5.

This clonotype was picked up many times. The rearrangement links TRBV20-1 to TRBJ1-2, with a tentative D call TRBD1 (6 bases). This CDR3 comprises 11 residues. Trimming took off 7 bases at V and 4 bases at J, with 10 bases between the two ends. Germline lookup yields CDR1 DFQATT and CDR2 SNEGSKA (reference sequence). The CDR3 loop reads CSGEGGYGYTF. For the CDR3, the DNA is TGCAGTGGTGAGGGGGGCTATGGCTACACCTTC.

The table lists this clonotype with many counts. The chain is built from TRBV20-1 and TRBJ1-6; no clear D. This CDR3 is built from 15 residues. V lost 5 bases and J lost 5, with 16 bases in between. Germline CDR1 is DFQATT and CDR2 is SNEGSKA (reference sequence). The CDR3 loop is CSASLPGIHNSPLHF. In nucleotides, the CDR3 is TGCAGTGCTTCCCTCCCAGGAATTCATAATTCACCCCTCCACTTT.

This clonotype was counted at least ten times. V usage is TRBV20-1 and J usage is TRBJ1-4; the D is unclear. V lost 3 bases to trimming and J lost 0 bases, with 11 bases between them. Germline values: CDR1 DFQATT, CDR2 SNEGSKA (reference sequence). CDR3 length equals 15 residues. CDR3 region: CSARAGMTTNEKLFF. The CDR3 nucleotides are TGCAGTGCTAGGGCGGGGATGACAACTAATGAAAAACTGTTTTTT.

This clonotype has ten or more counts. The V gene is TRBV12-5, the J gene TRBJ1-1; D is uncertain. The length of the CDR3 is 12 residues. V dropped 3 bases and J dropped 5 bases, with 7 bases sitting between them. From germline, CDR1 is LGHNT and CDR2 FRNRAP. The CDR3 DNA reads TGTGCTAGTGGTTTTAGCGGAACTGAAGCTTTCTTT. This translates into CASGFSGTEAFF. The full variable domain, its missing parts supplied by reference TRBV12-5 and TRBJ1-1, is DARVTQTPRHKVTEMGQEVTMRCQPILGHNTVFWYRQTMMQGLELLAYFRNRAPLDDSGMPKDRFSAEMPDATLATLKIQPSEPRDSAVYFCASGFSGTEAFFGQGTRLTVV.

DNA for the CDR3: TGCGCCAGCAGCTTGCAGGGAGGAGGCGAGCAGTACTTC. It specifies CASSLQGGGEQYF. The V call is TRBV5-1, the J call TRBJ2-7, with D possibly being TRBD2 (6 bases). The CDR3 loop spans 13 amino acids. Germline-derived CDR1 and CDR2 are SGHRS and YFSETQ. V lost 1 base, J lost 6 bases, and 11 bases lay in between.

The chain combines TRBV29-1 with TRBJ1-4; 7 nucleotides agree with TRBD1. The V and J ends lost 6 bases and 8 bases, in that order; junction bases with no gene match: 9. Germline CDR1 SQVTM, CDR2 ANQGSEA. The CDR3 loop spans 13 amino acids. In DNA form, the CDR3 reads TGCAGCGTCGGGGAGGGGGCGTTCGAAAAACTGTTTTTT. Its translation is CSVGEGAFEKLFF.

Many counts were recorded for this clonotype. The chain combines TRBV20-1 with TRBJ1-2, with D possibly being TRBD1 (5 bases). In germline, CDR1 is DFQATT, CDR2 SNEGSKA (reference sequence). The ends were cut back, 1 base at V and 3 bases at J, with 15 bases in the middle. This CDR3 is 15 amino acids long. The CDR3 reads CSARVSDRFYYGYTF. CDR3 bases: TGCAGTGCTAGAGTGTCAGACAGATTCTACTATGGCTACACCTTC.

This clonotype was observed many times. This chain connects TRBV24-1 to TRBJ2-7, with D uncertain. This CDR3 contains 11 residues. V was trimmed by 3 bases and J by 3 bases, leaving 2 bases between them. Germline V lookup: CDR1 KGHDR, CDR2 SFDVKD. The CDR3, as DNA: TGTGCCACCAGTGATCACTACGAGCAGTACTTC. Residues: CATSDHYEQYF.

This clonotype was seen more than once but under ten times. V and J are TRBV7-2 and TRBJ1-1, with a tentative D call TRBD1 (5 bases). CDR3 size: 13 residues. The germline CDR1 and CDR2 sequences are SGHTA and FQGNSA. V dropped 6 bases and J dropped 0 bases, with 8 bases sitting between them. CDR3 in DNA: TGTGCCAGCAGAGCGGGGCTGAACACTGAAGCTTTCTTT. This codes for CASRAGLNTEAFF. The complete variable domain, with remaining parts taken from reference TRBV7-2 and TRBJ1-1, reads GAGVSQSPSNKVTEKGKDVELRCDPISGHTALYWYRQSLGQGLEFLIYFQGNSAPDKSGLPSDRFSAERTGGSVSTLTIQRTQQEDSAVYLCASRAGLNTEAFFGQGTRLTVV.

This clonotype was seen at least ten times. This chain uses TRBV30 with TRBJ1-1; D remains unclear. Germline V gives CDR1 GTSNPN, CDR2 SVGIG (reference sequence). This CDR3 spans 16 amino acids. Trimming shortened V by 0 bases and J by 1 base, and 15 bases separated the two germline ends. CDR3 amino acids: CAWSVLLTSTNTEAFF. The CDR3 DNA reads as TGTGCCTGGAGTGTACTCCTGACATCTACGAACACTGAAGCTTTCTTT.

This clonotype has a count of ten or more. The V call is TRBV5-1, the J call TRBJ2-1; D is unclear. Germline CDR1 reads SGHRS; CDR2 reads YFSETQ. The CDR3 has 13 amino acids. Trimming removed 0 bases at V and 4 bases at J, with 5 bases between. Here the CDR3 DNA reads TGCGCCAGCAGCTTGGACAGTTACAATGAGCAGTTCTTC. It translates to CASSLDSYNEQFF.

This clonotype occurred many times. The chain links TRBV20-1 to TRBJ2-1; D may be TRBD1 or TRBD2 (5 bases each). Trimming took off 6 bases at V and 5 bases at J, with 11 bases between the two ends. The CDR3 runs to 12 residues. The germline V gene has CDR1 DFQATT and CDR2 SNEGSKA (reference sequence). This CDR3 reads CSAREGNNEQFF. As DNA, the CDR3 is TGCAGTGCCCGCGAGGGGAACAATGAGCAGTTCTTC.

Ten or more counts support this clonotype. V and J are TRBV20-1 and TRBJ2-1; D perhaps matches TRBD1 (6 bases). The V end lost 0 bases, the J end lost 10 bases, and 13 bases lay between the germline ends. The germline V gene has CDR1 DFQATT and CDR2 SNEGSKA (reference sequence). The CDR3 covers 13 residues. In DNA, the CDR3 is TGCAGTGCTAGAGATGGGGGCCTCGGCGAGCAGTTCTTC. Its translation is CSARDGGLGEQFF.

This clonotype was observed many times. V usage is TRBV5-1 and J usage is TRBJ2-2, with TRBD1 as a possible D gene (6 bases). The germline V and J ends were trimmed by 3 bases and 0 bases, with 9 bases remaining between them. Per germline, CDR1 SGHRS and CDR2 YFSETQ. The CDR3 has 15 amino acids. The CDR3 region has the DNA TGCGCCAGCAGCTCGGACAGCACGAACACCGGGGAGCTGTTTTTT. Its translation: CASSSDSTNTGELFF.

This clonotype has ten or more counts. Here the CDR3 DNA reads TGTGCCAGCAGCGCCGGACAGGGCCTCTCTGGAAACACCATATATTTT. Encoded protein: CASSAGQGLSGNTIYF. The rearrangement uses TRBV7-2 and TRBJ1-3, with 8 bases fitting TRBD1. Germline V CDR1 and CDR2: SGHTA, FQGNSA. The V and J ends lost 5 bases and 0 bases, in that order; junction bases with no gene match: 6. The CDR3 is 16 residues long.

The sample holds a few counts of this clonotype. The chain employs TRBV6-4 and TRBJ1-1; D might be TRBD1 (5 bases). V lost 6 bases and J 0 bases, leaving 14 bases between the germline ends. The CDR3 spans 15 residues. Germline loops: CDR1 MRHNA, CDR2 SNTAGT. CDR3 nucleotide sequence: TGTGCCAGCAGGACAGAGGCGGGTATGAACACTGAAGCTTTCTTT. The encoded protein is CASRTEAGMNTEAFF.

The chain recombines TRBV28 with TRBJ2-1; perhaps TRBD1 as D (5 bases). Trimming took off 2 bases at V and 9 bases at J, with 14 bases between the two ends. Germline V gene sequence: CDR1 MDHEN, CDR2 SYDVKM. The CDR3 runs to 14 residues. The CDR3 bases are TGTGCCAGCAGTTTACTCAGGGATAAGGGTGAGCAGTTCTTC. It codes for CASSLLRDKGEQFF.

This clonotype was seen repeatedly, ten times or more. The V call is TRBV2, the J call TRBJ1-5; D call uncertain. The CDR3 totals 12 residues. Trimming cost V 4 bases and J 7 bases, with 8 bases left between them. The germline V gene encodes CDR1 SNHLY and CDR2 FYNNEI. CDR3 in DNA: TGTGCCAGCAGTGCCGCAGGACAGCCCCAGCATTTT. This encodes CASSAAGQPQHF.